This T cell receptor (beta chain) was sequenced for a study of T cell responses to AZD1222 COVID-19 vaccine. Study-wide results and limits: Clonal diversity may have been underestimated in mostly white British donors. Spike-specific TCR breadth and depth were elevated following two AZD1222 doses. Regions 160-218 and 743-854 held dominance among vaccine-associated CD4 TCRs, which spanned spike. Only a handful of people who got AZD1222 tested seropositive at baseline.

V lost 3 bases, J lost 3 bases, and 8 bases lay in between. The CDR3 runs to 12 residues. Germline CDR1 is DFQATT and CDR2 is SNEGSKA (reference sequence). Concerning this clone itself: Its antigen is as yet unknown.

TCRdb keeps only in-frame clones here, not all; method: immunoSEQ multiplex PCR. This sample has 150,000 to 180,000 clones, with roughly nine tenths found just once. The receptor's source is an adult in good health. The source material was peripheral blood, sampled on day 0 of AZD1222 vaccination. J is TRBJ2-5 and V is TRBV20-1, with a tentative D call TRBD2 (6 bases). CDR3 amino acids: CSASVAEETQYF. For the CDR3, the DNA is TGCAGTGCTAGTGTAGCGGAAGAGACCCAGTACTTC.